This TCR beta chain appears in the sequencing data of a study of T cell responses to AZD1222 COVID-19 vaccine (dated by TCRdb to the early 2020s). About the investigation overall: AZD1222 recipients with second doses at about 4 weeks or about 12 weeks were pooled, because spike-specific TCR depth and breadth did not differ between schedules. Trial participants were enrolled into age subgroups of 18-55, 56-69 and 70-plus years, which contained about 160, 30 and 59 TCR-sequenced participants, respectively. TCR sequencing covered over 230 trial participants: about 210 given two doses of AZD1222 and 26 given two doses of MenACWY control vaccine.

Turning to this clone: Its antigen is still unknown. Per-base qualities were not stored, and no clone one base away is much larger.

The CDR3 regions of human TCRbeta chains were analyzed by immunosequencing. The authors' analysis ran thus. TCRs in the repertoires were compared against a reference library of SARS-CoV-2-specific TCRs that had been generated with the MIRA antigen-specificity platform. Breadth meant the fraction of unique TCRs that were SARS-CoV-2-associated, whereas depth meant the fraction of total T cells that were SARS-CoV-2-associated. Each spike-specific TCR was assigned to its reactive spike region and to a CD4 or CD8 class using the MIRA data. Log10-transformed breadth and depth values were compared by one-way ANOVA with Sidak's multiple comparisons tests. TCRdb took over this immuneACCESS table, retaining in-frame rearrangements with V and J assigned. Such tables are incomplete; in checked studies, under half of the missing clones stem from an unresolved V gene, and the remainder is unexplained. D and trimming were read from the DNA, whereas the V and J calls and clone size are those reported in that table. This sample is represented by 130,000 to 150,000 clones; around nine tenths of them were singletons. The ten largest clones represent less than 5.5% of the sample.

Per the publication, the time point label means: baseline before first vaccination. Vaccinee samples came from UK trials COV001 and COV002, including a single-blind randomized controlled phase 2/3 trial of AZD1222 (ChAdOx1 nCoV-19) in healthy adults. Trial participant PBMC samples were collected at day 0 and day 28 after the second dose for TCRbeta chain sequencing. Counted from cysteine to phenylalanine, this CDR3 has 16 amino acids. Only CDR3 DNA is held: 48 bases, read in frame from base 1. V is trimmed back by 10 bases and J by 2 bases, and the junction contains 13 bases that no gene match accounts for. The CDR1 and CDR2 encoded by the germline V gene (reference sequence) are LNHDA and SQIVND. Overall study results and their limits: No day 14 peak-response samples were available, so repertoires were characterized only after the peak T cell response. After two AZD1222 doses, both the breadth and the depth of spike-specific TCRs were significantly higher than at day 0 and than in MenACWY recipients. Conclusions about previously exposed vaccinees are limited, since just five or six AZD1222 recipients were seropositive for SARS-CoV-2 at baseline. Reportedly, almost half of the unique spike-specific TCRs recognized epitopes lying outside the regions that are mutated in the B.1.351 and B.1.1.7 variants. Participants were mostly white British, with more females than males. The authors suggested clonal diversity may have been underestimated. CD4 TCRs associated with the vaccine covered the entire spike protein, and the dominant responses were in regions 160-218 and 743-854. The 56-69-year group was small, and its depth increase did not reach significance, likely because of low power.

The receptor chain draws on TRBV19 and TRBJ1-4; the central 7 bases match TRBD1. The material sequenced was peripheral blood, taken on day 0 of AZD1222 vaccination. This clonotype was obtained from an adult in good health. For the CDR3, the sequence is CATTDRPRGTNEKLFF. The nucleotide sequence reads TGTGCCACAACAGACAGACCCAGGGGGACTAATGAAAAACTGTTTTTT.